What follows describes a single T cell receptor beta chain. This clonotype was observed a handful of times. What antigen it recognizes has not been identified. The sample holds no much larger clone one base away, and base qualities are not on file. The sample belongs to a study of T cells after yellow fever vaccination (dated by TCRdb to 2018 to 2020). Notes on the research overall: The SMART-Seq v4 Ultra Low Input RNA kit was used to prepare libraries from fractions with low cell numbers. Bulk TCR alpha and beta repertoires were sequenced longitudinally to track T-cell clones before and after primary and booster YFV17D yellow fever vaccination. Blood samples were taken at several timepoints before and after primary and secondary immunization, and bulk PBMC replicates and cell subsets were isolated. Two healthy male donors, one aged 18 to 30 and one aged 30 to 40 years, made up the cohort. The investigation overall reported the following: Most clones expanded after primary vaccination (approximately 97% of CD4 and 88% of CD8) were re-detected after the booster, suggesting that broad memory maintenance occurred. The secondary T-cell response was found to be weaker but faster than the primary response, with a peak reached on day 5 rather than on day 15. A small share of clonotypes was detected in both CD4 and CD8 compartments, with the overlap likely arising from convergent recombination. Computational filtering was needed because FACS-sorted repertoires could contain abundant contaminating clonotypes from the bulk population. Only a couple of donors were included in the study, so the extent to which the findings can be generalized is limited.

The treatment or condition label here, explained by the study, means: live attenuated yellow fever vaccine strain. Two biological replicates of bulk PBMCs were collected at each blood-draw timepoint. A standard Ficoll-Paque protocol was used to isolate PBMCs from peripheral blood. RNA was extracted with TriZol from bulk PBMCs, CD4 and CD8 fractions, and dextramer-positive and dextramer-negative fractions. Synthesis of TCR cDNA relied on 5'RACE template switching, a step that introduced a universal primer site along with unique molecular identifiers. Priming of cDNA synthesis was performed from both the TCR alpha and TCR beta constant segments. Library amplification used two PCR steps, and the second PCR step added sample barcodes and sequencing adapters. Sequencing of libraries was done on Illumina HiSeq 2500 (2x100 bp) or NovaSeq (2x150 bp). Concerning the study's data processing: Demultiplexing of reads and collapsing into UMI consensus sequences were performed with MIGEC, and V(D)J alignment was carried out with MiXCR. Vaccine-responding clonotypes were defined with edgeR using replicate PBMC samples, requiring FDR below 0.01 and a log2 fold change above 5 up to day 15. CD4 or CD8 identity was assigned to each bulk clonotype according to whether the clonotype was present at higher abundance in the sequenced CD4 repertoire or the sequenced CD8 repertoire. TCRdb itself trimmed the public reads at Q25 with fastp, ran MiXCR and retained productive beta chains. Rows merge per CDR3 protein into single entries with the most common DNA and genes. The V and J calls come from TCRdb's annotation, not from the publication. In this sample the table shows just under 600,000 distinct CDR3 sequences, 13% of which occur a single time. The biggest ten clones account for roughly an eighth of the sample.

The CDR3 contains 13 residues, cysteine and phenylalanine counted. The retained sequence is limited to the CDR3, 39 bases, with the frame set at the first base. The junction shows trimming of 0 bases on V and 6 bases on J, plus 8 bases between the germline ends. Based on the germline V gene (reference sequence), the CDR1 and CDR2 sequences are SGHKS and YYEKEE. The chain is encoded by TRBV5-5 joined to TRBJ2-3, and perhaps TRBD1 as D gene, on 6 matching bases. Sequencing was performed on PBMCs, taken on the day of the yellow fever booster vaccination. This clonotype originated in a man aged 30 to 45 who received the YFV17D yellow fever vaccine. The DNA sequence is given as TGTGCCAGCAGCTTGGGCGACAGGGATACGCAGTATTTT. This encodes CASSLGDRDTQYF.